This TCR beta chain was identified in a study of shared clonotypes between healthy human individuals. Terminally differentiated effector memory CD45RA+ cells were excluded by CCR7 positive selection of CD45RO-negative cells. Caucasian adults living in Nashville, Tennessee, provided all samples. Replicate PCRs run on sorted subsets employed about 220 ng DNA, roughly 30,000 T cell genomes. Assay: immunoSEQ multiplex PCR; the TCRdb copy retains only in-frame clones and omits some. This table holds hundreds of thousands of clones, 95% to 96% found once. This receptor was obtained from a woman younger than 45 in good health. The sample consisted of naive CD8+ T cells sorted from blood.

The CDR3 DNA reads TGCGCCAGCAGCTCTCAAACGGGACAGGGCTCGAACACCGGGGAGCTGTTTTTT. Its translation: CASSSQTGQGSNTGELFF. This chain connects TRBV5-1 to TRBJ2-2, with 9 bases identical to TRBD1. CDR1 is SGHRS and CDR2 is YFSETQ in the germline V gene. CDR3 length equals 18 residues. Unmatched junction bases numbered 9, after V lost 3 bases and J lost 0 bases.